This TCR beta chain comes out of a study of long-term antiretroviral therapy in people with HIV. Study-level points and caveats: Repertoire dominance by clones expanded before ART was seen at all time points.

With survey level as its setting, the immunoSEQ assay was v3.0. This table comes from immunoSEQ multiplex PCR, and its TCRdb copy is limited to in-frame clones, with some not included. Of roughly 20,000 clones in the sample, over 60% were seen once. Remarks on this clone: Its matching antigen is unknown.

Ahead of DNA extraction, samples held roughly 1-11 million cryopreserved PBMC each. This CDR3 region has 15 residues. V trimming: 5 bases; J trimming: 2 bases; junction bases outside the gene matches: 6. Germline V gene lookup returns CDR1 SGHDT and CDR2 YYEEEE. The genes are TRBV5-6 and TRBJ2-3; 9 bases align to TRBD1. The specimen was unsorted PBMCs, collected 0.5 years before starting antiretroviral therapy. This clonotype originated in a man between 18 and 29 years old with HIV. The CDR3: CASRRDREYTDTQYF. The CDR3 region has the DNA TGTGCCAGCAGGCGGGACAGGGAATACACAGATACGCAGTATTTT.